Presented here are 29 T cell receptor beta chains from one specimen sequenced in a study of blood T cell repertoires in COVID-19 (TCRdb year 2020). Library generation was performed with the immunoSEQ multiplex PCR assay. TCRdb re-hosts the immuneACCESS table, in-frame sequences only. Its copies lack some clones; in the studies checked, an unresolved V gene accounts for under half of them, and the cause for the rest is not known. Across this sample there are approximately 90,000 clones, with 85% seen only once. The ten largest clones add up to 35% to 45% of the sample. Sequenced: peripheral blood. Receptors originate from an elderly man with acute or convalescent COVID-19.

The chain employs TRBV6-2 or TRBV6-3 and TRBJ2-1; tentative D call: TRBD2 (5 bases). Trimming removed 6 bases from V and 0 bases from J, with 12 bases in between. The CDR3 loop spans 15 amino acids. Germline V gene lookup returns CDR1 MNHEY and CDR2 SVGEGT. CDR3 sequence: CASSLTTSSYNEQFF. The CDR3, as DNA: TGTGCCAGCAGCCTAACCACTAGCTCCTACAATGAGCAGTTCTTC.

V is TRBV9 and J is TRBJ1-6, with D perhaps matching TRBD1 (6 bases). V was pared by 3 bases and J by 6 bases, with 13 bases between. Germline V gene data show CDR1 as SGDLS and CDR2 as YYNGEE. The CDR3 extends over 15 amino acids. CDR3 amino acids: CASSGRGGGNSPLHF. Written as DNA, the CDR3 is TGTGCCAGCAGCGGACGAGGGGGGGGTAATTCACCCCTCCACTTT.

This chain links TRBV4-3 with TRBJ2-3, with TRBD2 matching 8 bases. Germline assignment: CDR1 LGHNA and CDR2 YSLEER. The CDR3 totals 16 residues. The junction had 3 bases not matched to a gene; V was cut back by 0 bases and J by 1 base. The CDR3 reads CASSQDPGLGTDTQYF. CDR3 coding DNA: TGCGCCAGCAGCCAAGATCCGGGACTAGGCACAGATACGCAGTATTTT.

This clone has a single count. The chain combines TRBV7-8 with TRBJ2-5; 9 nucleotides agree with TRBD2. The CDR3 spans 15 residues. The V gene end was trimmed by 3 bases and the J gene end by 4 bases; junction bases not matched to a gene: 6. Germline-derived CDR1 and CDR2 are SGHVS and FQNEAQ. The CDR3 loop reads CASSFPAGGTETQYF. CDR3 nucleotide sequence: TGTGCCAGCAGCTTTCCAGCGGGAGGCACAGAGACCCAGTACTTC.

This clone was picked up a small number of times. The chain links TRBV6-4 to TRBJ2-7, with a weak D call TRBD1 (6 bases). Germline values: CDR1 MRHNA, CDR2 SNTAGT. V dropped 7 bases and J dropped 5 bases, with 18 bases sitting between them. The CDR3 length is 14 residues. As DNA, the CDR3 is TGTGCCAGCATTCGGAAAGAACAGGGTGACGAGCAGTACTTC. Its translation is CASIRKEQGDEQYF.

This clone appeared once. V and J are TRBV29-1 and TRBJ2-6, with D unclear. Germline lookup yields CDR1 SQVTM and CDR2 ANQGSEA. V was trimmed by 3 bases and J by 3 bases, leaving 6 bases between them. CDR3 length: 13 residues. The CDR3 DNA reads TGCAGCGTTGACAGTCATGGGGCCAACGTCCTGACTTTC. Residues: CSVDSHGANVLTF. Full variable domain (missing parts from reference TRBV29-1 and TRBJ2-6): SAVISQKPSRDICQRGTSLTIQCQVDSQVTMMFWYRQQPGQSLTLIATANQGSEATYESGFVIDKFPISRPNLTFSTLTVSNMSPEDSSIYLCSVDSHGANVLTFGAGSRLTVL.

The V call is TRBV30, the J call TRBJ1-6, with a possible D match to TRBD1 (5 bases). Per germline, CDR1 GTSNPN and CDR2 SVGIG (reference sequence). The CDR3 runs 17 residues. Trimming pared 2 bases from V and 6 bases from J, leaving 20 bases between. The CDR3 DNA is TGTGCCTGGAGTCCTGGGATCGGGGGACGGGTTAATTCACCCCTCCACTTT. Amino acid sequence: CAWSPGIGGRVNSPLHF.

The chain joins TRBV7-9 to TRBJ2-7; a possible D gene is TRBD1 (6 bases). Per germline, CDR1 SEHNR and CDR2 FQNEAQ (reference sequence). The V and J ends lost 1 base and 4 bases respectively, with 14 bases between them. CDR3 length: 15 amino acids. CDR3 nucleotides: TGTGCCAGCAGCTTAGTTTCGGGCAGGGGATACGAGCAGTACTTC. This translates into CASSLVSGRGYEQYF.

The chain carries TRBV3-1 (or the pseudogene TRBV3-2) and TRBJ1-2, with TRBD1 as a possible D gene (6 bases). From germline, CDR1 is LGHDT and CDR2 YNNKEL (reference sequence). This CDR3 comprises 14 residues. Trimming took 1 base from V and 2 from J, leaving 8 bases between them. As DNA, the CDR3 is TGTGCCAGCAGCCAAGGACAGGTGAACTATGGCTACACCTTC. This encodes CASSQGQVNYGYTF.

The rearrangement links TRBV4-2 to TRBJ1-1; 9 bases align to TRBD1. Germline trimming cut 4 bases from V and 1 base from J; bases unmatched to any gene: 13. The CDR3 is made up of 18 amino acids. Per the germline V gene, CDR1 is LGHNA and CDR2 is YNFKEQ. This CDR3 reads CASSRESGTGTGNTEAFF. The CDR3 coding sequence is TGTGCCAGCAGCCGAGAGTCCGGGACAGGGACCGGGAACACTGAAGCTTTCTTT.

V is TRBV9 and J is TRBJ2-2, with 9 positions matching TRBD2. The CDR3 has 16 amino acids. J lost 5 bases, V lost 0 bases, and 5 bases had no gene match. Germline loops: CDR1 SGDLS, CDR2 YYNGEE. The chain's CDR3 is CASSVEAGGRTGELFF. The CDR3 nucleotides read TGTGCCAGCAGCGTAGAGGCGGGAGGGAGGACCGGGGAGCTGTTTTTT.

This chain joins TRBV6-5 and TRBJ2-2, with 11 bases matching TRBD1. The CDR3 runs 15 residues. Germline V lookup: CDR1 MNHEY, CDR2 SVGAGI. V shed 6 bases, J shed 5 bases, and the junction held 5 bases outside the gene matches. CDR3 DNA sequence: TGTGCCAGCAGGAGGACAGGGGGCCTTACCGGGGAGCTGTTTTTT. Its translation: CASRRTGGLTGELFF.

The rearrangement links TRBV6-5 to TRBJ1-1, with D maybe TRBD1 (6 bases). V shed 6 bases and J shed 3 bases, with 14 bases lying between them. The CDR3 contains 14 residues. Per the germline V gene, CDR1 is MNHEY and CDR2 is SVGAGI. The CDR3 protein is CASSLDRTDTEAFF. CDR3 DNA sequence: TGTGCCAGCAGCCTCGACAGGACGGACACTGAAGCTTTCTTT.

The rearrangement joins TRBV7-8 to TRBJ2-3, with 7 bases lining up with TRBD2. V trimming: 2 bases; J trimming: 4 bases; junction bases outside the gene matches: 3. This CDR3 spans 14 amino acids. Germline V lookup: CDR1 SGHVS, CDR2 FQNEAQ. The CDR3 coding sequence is TGTGCCAGCAGCTTACGCCGGGGGGCAGATACGCAGTATTTT. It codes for CASSLRRGADTQYF.

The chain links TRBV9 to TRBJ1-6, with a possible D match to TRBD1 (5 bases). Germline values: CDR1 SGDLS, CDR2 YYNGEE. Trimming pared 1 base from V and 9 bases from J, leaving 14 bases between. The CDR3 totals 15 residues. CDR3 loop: CASSVWGGIGSPLHF. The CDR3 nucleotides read TGTGCCAGCAGCGTATGGGGGGGGATCGGTTCACCCCTCCACTTT.

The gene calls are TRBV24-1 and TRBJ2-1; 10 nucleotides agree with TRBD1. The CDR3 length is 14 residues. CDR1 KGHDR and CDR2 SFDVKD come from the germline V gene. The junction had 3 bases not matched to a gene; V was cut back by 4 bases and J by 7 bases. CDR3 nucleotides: TGTGCCACCAGTGACCGGGACAGGGGTAATGAGCAGTTCTTC. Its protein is CATSDRDRGNEQFF.

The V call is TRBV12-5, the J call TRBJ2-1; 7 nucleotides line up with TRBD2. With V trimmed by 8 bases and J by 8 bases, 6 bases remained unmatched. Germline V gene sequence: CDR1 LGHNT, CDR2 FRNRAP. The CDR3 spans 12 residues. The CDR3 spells CASSTSFHEQFF. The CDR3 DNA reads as TGTGCTAGTTCGACTAGCTTCCATGAGCAGTTCTTC.

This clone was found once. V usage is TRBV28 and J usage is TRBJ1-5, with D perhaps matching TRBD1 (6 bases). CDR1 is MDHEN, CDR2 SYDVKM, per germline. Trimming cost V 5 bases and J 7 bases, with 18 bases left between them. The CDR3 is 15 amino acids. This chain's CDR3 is CASSRRGGLRQPQHF. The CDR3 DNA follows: TGTGCCAGCAGTCGCCGGGGGGGGCTAAGGCAGCCCCAGCATTTT.

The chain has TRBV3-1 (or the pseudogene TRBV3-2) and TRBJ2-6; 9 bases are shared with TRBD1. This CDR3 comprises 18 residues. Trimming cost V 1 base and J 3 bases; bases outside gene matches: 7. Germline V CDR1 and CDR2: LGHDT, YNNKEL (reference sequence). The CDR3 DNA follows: TGTGCCAGCAGCCAAGGTGGGACAGGGCTTAGTGGGGCCAACGTCCTGACTTTC. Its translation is CASSQGGTGLSGANVLTF.

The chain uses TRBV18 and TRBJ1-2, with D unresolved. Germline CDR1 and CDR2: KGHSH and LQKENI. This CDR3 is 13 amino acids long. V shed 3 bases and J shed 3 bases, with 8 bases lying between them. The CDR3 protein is CASSPTSDYGYTF. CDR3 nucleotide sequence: TGTGCCAGCTCACCGACCAGCGACTATGGCTACACCTTC.

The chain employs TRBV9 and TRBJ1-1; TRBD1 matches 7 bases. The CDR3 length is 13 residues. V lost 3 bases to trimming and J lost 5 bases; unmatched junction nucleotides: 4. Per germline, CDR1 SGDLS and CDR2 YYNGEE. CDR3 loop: CASSGQGVTEAFF. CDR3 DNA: TGTGCCAGCAGCGGTCAGGGGGTGACTGAAGCTTTCTTT.

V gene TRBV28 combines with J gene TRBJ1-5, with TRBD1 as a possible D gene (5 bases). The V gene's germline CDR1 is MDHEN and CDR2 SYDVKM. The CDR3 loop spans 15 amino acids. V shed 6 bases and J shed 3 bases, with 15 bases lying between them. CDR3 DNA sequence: TGTGCCAGCAGGGGAGGGTCAGGGATCAATCAGCCCCAGCATTTT. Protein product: CASRGGSGINQPQHF. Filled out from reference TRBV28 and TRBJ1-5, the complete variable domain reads DVKVTQSSRYLVKRTGEKVFLECVQDMDHENMFWYRQDPGLGLRLIYFSYDVKMKEKGDIPEGYSVSREKKERFSLILESASTNQTSMYLCASRGGSGINQPQHFGDGTRLSIL.

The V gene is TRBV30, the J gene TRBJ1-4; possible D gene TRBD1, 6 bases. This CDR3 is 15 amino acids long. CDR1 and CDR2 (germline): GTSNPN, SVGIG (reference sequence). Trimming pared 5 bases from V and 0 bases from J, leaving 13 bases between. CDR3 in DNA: TGTGCCTGGGGGCCAGGGGCAACAACTAATGAAAAACTGTTTTTT. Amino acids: CAWGPGATTNEKLFF.

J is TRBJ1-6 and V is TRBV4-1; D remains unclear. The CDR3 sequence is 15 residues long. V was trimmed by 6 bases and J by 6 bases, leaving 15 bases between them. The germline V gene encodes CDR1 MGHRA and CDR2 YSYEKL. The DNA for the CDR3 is TGCGCCAGCAGTGGAGAGCCAATCTCTAATTCACCCCTCCACTTT. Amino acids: CASSGEPISNSPLHF.

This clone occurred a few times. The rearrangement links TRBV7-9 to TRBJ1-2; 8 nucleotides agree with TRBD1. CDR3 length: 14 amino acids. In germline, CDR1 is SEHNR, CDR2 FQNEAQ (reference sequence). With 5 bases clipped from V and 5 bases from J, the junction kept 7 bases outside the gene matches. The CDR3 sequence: CASSETGVRYGYTF. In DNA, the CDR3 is TGTGCCAGCAGCGAGACAGGGGTTCGGTATGGCTACACCTTC.

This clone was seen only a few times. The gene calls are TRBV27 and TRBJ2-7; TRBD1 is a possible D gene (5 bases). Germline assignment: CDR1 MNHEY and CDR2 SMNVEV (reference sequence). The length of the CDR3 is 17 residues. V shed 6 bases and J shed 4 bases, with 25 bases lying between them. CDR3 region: CASRPLGVRQTIYEQYF. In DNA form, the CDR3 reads TGTGCCAGCAGACCCCTCGGTGTTCGACAGACAATTTACGAGCAGTACTTC.

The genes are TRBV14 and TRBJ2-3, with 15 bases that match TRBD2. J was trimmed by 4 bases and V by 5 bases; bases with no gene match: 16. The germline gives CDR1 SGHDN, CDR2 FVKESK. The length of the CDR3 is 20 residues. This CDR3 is CASSSPFAGTSGRLPDTQYF. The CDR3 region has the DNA TGTGCCAGCAGCAGTCCTTTTGCCGGGACTAGCGGGAGGCTACCAGATACGCAGTATTTT.

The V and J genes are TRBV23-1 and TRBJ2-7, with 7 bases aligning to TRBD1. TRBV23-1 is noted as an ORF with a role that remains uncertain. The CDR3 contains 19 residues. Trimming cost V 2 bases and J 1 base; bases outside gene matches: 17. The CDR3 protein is CASSQLDRDGVCQSYEQYF. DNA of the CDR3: TGCGCCAGCAGTCAACTTGACAGGGATGGGGTCTGCCAATCCTACGAGCAGTACTTC.

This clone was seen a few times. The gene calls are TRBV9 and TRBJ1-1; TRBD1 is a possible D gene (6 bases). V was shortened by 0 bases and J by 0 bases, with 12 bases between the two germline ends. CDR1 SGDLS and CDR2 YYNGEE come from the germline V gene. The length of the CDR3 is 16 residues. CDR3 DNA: TGTGCCAGCAGCGTAGCAGGACAGAGACTGAACACTGAAGCTTTCTTT. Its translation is CASSVAGQRLNTEAFF.